The rows below give T cell receptor beta chains drawn from one sample of a study of post-analysis software for immune sequencing data. Using its own MiXCR run on the PCR reads, TCRdb lists one record per CDR3 protein. This sample carries hundreds of thousands of distinct CDR3 sequences, roughly 36% of them seen once, and the ten largest clones take 13%. The sample comprised blood. These receptors were obtained from a girl between 10 and 17 years old with multiple sclerosis. CDR3s include the opening cysteine and the closing phenylalanine or tryptophan. Rows may omit the clone size; those that give it use once, few, many or a size class.

NA | TRBV10-3 | NA | CAVSGGSTYEQYF
TRBJ2-4 | TRBV29-1 | few | CSVVVMGQGFGNIQYF
TRBJ2-1 | TRBV6-6 | NA | CASSRGQGENEQFF
TRBJ1-2 | TRBV7-2 | NA | CASSSYDGYTF
TRBJ2-7 | TRBV24-1 | NA | CATRGGPVDYEQYF
TRBJ2-1 | TRBV9 | NA | CASSVALAGRGEQFF
TRBJ1-2 | TRBV4-1 | few | CASSQDTFGAERFYGYTF
TRBJ2-2 | TRBV11-2 | few | CASRARELFF
TRBJ2-7 | TRBV30 | NA | CAWRPTGPYEQYF
TRBJ1-1 | TRBV7-9 | NA | CASSTRDIGGSEAFF
TRBJ2-1 | TRBV10-3 | few | CAISESGMGGDDEQFF
TRBJ1-1 | TRBV6-5 | NA | CASSYSARHTEAFF
TRBJ2-1 | TRBV20-1 | few | CSAPQGSTYNEQFF
TRBJ2-3 | TRBV30 | NA | CAWRTGVGTDTQYF
TRBJ1-2 | TRBV6-5 | few | CASSPVGSYGYTF
TRBJ2-5 | TRBV15 | few | CATSRAGRNQETQYF
TRBJ2-3 | TRBV5-1 | few | CASSPDLTDTQYF
TRBJ2-3 | TRBV7-2 | few | CATLPGPSTDTQYF
TRBJ2-1 | TRBV12-3/TRBV12-4 | few | CASSLDVSLLSSYNEQFF
TRBJ1-2 | TRBV11-2 | NA | CASSLGRGGPPGGYTF
TRBJ2-1 | TRBV6-5 | few | CASSYGMGQVSCNEQFF
TRBJ2-2 | TRBV2 | once | CASSGGGTNTGELFF
TRBJ1-2 | TRBV6-5 | few | CASSYGRKNYGYTF
TRBJ2-7 | TRBV7-9 | NA | CASSFRQGLRDEQYF
TRBJ2-1 | TRBV6-2/TRBV6-3 | NA | CASSVLMGREDNEQFF
TRBJ1-1 | TRBV29-1 | NA | CSAGRDEAFF
TRBJ1-1 | TRBV7-3 | NA | CASSLNWAGEAFF
TRBJ1-1 | TRBV10-3 | NA | CAIRPTGATEAFF
TRBJ2-1 | TRBV5-1 | NA | CASSYDGQMSEQFF
TRBJ2-5 | TRBV7-2 | many | CASSLGGQQETQYF
TRBJ1-4 | TRBV4-1 | NA | CVSSQDKGTATNEKLFF
TRBJ2-5 | TRBV4-2 | few | CASSQGDPIGSPVETQYF
TRBJ2-1 | TRBV12-3/TRBV12-4 | NA | CASSSLAGGPSEQFF
TRBJ2-3 | TRBV5-1 | once | CASIPDSPGGLDTQYF
TRBJ2-7 | TRBV6-6 | few | CASSYSRASYEQYF
TRBJ2-7 | TRBV18 | few | CASSLGTGINEQYF
TRBJ1-2 | TRBV28 | NA | CASSLHLYGYTF
TRBJ2-1 | TRBV5-1 | NA | CASSIQGNEQFF
TRBJ1-2 | TRBV5-1 | NA | CASSLAVDYGYTF
TRBJ2-5 | TRBV7-9 | few | CASSYIEREETQYF
TRBJ1-1 | TRBV5-5 | NA | CASSLFSTEKAFF
TRBJ1-6 | TRBV27 | NA | CASSLSWLGGSPLHF
TRBJ2-7 | TRBV6-2/TRBV6-3 | few | CASSPGTGHYYEQYF
TRBJ1-5 | TRBV7-2 | few | CASSLGDRGNQPQHF
TRBJ2-3 | TRBV6-2/TRBV6-3 | once | CASRLGLGTDTQYF
TRBJ1-5 | TRBV12-3/TRBV12-4 | few | CASRSGRLQPQHF
TRBJ2-7 | TRBV11-2 | few | CASSPGWGHVYEQYF
TRBJ2-7 | TRBV15 | NA | CATSRVGQGATYEQYF
TRBJ2-1 | TRBV11-3 | NA | CASSPRSGNNEQFF
TRBJ2-3 | TRBV6-1 | NA | CASSDRQGTDTQYF
TRBJ1-2 | TRBV20-1 | NA | CSARHREEFYGYTF
TRBJ2-3 | TRBV20-1 | NA | CSASGTRARFDTQYF